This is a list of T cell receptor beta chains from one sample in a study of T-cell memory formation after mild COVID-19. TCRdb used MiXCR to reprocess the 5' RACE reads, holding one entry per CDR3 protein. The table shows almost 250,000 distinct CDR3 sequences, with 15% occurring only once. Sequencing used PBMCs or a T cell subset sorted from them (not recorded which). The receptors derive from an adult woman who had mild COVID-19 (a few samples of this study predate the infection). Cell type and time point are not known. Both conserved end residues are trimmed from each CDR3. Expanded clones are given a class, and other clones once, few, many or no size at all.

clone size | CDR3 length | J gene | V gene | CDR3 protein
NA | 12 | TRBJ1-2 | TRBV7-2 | ASSLGSPIYGYT
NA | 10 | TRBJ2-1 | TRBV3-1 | ASSQGTGVTF
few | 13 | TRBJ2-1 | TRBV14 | ASNLLGQALGEQF
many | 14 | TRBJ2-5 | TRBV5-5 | ASSLAGRRDQETQY
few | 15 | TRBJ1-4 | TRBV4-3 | ASSQGFGGPANEKLF
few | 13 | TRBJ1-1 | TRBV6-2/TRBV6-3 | ASSYASAGNTEAF
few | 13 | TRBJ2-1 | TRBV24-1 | ATSVGLAGDNEQF
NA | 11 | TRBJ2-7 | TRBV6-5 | ASRETSRVEQY
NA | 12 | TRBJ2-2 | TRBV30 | AWSRVTNTGELF
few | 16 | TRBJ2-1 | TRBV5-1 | ASSSQGLAGGPYNEQF
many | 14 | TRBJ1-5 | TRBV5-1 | ASSFDGQGANQPQH
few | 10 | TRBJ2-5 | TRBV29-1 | SVSGLQETQY
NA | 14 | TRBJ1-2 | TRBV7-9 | ASSSPGTVANYGYT
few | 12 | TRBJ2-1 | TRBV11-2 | ASSPGHSYNEQF
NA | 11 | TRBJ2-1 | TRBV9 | AGSGGPHNEQF
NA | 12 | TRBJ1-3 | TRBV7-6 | ASSLEDRGNTIY
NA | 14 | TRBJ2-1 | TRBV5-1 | ASSIGQGRSYNEQF
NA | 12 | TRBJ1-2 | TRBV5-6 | ASSLNRGSYGYT
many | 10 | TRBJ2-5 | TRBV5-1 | ASSIWQETQY
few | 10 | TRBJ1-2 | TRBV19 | ASTAPGSYYT
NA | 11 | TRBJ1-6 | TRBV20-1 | SAREGSGSPLH
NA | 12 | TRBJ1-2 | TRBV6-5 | ASRQPDRVGGYT
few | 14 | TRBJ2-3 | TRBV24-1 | ATSDGLAGGVDTQY
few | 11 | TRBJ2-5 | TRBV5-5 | ASSLAAAETQY
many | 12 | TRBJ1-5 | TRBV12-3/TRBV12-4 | ASSLTGGNQPQH
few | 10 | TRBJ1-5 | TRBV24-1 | ATSGENQPQH
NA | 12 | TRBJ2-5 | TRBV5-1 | ASSLEGQRGTQY
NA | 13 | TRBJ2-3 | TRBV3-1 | ASSQSGLSTDTQY
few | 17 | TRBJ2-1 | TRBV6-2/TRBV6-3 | ASSYETSGRRGSYNEQF
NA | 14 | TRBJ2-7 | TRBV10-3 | AISEPGQTATYEQY
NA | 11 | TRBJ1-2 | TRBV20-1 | SARDRGIYGYT
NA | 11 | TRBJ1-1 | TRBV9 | ASSVVGDTEAF
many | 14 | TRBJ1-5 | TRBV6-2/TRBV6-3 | ASTSGDRGSNQPQH
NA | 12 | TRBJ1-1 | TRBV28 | ASSAGGRNTEAF
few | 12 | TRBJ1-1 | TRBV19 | ASSMGQRYTEAF
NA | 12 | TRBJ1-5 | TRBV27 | ASSLYPSPQPQH
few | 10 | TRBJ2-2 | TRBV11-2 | ASPQGAGELF
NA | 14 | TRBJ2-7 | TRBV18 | PSSPSGTGVLYEQY
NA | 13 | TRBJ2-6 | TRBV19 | ASSTSGLRANVLT
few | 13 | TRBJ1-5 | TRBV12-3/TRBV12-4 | ASSLQASVGQPQH
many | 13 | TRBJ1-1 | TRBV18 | ASSPRAGMNTEAF
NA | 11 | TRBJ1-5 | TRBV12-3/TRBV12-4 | ASSLRGGQPQH
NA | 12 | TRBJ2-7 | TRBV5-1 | ASSFTGTSYEQY
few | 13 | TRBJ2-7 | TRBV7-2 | ASSLAGTPSYEQY
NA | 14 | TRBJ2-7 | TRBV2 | ASSEAEAGGSYEQY
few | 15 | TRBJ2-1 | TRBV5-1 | ASSGGGGPASYNEQF
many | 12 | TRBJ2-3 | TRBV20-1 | SASKLAGADTQY
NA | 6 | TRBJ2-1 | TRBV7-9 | ASSPLG
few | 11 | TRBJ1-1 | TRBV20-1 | SHLRGTAPEAF
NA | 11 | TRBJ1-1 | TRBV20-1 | SATGQGQTEAF
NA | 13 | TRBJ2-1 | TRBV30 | AWSVRSHGLNEQF
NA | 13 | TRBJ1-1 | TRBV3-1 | ASSQAGQPNTEAF
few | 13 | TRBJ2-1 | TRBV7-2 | ASSLGGTGGAGQF
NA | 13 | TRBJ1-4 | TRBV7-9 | ASSLESGGNEKLF
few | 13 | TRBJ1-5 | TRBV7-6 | ASSSIQGKDQPQH
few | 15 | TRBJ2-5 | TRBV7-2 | ASSHVSLAGVQETQY
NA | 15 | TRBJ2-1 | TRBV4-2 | ASSQDGTSGSRYEQF